What follows are 26 T cell receptor beta chains derived from one specimen sequenced in a study of blood T cell repertoires in COVID-19. Profiled with immunoSEQ multiplex PCR; TCRdb holds only in-frame clones, not every one. The table shows a few hundred thousand clones, with roughly 80% occurring only once. What was sequenced was peripheral blood. The receptors were sampled from a man aged 25 to 45 with active or convalescent COVID-19.

The V and J genes are TRBV6-5 and TRBJ1-2; tentatively, D is TRBD1 (6 bases). This CDR3 is built from 12 residues. Trimming pared 9 bases from V and 8 bases from J, leaving 16 bases between. Germline V gene sequence: CDR1 MNHEY, CDR2 SVGAGI. The CDR3 loop reads CASRQARRGYTF. The CDR3 region has the DNA TGTGCCAGTAGACAGGCGAGGAGGGGCTACACCTTC.

The chain couples TRBV25-1 to TRBJ2-1, with D uncertain. Between the trimmed V and J ends, which lost 5 bases and 7 bases, there was a span of 6 bases. The CDR3 length is 11 residues. Germline V lookup: CDR1 MGHDK, CDR2 SYGVNS. The CDR3 here is CASSLNNEQFF. The CDR3 DNA sequence: TGTGCCAGCAGTCTAAATAATGAGCAGTTCTTC.

This chain connects TRBV15 to TRBJ2-1; unclear D gene. Germline V CDR1 and CDR2: LNHNV, YYDKDF (reference sequence). The CDR3 spans 13 residues. V lost 1 base to trimming and J lost 8 bases, with 9 bases between them. The CDR3 nucleotides read TGTGCCACCAGCAGAGTTCCGTTTGATGAGCAGTTCTTC. Residues: CATSRVPFDEQFF.

This chain joins TRBV5-8 and TRBJ1-6; no firm D call. V dropped 4 bases and J dropped 7 bases, with 18 bases sitting between them. The CDR3 covers 16 residues. Germline CDR1 SGHTS, CDR2 YDEGEE. The CDR3 sequence is CASSPNRAGRNSPLHF. The CDR3 DNA is TGTGCCAGCAGCCCGAATCGAGCCGGTAGAAATTCACCCCTCCACTTT.

V usage is TRBV11-2 and J usage is TRBJ2-5, with 10 positions matching TRBD1. The V and J ends lost 4 bases and 1 base, in that order; junction bases with no gene match: 6. The length of the CDR3 is 16 residues. The V gene's germline CDR1 is SGHAT and CDR2 FQNNGV. The CDR3, as DNA: TGTGCCAGCAGCTCCTGGGACAGGGGTTCCCAAGAGACCCAGTACTTC. This translates into CASSSWDRGSQETQYF.

This clone was seen only once. The chain is built from TRBV14 and TRBJ2-2, with D possibly TRBD1 on 5 matching bases. V was shortened by 6 bases and J by 4 bases, with 9 bases between the two germline ends. CDR1 and CDR2 (germline): SGHDN, FVKESK. The CDR3 is made up of 13 amino acids. CDR3 protein: CASRPQVTGELFF. The CDR3 DNA is TGTGCCAGCAGACCACAGGTCACCGGGGAGCTGTTTTTT.

The chain couples TRBV25-1 to TRBJ1-1, with TRBD1 matching over 8 bases. The CDR3 loop spans 14 amino acids. Losses at the gene ends were 6 bases for V and 1 base for J; bases not matched to a gene: 4. Germline V gene data show CDR1 as MGHDK and CDR2 as SYGVNS. The CDR3 DNA reads TGTGCCAGCAGGGCCGGGACAGGGAACACTGAAGCTTTCTTT. This sequence encodes CASRAGTGNTEAFF.

This chain uses TRBV15 with TRBJ2-1; 7 bases agree with TRBD1. Germline assignment: CDR1 LNHNV and CDR2 YYDKDF (reference sequence). The CDR3 runs to 15 residues. V lost 0 bases and J lost 6; bases outside the gene matches: 5. CDR3 in DNA: TGTGCCACCAGCAGAGATCGGACAGGACCCAATGAGCAGTTCTTC. It translates to CATSRDRTGPNEQFF.

This CDR3 is CAWSASRGAFF. For the CDR3, the DNA is TGTGCCTGGAGTGCCAGCCGCGGAGCTTTCTTT. The gene calls are TRBV30 and TRBJ1-1; the D is unclear. This CDR3 contains 11 residues. CDR1 GTSNPN and CDR2 SVGIG come from the germline V gene (reference sequence). V was pared by 1 base and J by 10 bases, with 10 bases between.

The chain couples TRBV28 to TRBJ2-1; D perhaps matches TRBD2 (7 bases). This CDR3 is 15 amino acids long. Trimming removed 6 bases from V and 6 bases from J, with 18 bases in between. Per the germline V gene, CDR1 is MDHEN and CDR2 is SYDVKM. The CDR3 loop is CASSPGGLGGNEQFF. CDR3 DNA sequence: TGTGCCAGCAGCCCCGGGGGGCTGGGGGGCAATGAGCAGTTCTTC.

The chain recombines TRBV27 with TRBJ1-4; D not resolved. Germline loops: CDR1 MNHEY, CDR2 SMNVEV (reference sequence). The CDR3 spans 15 residues. The V and J ends lost 5 bases and 0 bases respectively, with 10 bases between them. CDR3 sequence (DNA): TGTGCCAGCAGTGTTTCCCTCGCAACTAATGAAAAACTGTTTTTT. This translates into CASSVSLATNEKLFF. Using reference TRBV27 and TRBJ1-4 for the parts outside the CDR3, the full variable domain is EAQVTQNPRYLITVTGKKLTVTCSQNMNHEYMSWYRQDPGLGLRQIYYSMNVEVTDKGDVPEGYKVSRKEKRNFPLILESPSPNQTSLYFCASSVSLATNEKLFFGSGTQLSVL.

The V and J genes are TRBV18 and TRBJ2-4; D perhaps matches TRBD1 (6 bases). Deletions cut 0 bases from V and 13 bases from J, with 16 bases between. The length of the CDR3 is 14 residues. Germline V gene lookup returns CDR1 KGHSH and CDR2 LQKENI. This CDR3 is CASSPPTTLGAQYF. The CDR3 region has the DNA TGTGCCAGCTCACCACCTACGACCCTGGGGGCACAGTACTTC.

This clone was detected only once. The J gene is TRBJ2-5, the V gene TRBV28; 7 nucleotides line up with TRBD2. The V and J ends lost 5 bases and 0 bases, in that order; junction bases with no gene match: 3. The CDR3 totals 14 residues. Per the germline V gene, CDR1 is MDHEN and CDR2 is SYDVKM. CDR3 nucleotide sequence: TGTGCCAGCAGTCCCGGGGGGTACCAAGAGACCCAGTACTTC. Amino acids: CASSPGGYQETQYF.

The chain recombines TRBV7-8 with TRBJ2-6; 9 bases are shared with TRBD1. CDR1 is SGHVS and CDR2 is FQNEAQ in the germline V gene. CDR3 length equals 19 residues. With 5 bases clipped from V and 0 bases from J, the junction kept 11 bases outside the gene matches. For the CDR3, the DNA is TGTGCCAGCAGCACCCCCACAGGGGACAGGGTCTCTGGGGCCAACGTCCTGACTTTC. It is translated as CASSTPTGDRVSGANVLTF. Based on the CDR3 plus reference TRBV7-8 and TRBJ2-6, the full variable domain is GAGVSQSPRYKVAKRGQDVALRCDPISGHVSLFWYQQALGQGPEFLTYFQNEAQLDKSGLPSDRFFAERPEGSVSTLKIQRTQQEDSAVYLCASSTPTGDRVSGANVLTFGAGSRLTVL.

A few counts support this clone. The chain recombines TRBV19 with TRBJ1-5; TRBD1 matches at 10 bases. Germline CDR1 LNHDA, CDR2 SQIVND (reference sequence). The CDR3 runs to 15 residues. Unmatched junction bases numbered 6, after V lost 6 bases and J lost 4 bases. CDR3: CASRGGTGENQPQHF. The CDR3 nucleotides are TGTGCCAGTAGGGGGGGGACAGGGGAGAATCAGCCCCAGCATTTT.

The CDR3 region is CASSYWSSGRGEQFF. CDR3 nucleotide sequence: TGTGCCAGCAGTTACTGGTCTAGCGGGAGGGGTGAGCAGTTCTTC. V usage is TRBV6-5 and J usage is TRBJ2-1; 12 positions match TRBD2. Trimming took 1 base from V and 9 from J; bases not matched to a gene: 4. The length of the CDR3 is 15 residues. Germline V CDR1 and CDR2: MNHEY, SVGAGI.

This sequence joins TRBV6-4 and TRBJ2-3, with 8 bases fitting TRBD1. The germline V gene has CDR1 MRHNA and CDR2 SNTAGT. The CDR3 is 14 residues long. The J segment lost 1 base and the V segment lost 5 bases, leaving 2 bases of the junction unmatched. CDR3 amino acids: CASSQTGGTDTQYF. CDR3 coding DNA: TGTGCCAGCAGTCAGACAGGGGGCACAGATACGCAGTATTTT.

This chain links TRBV7-2 with TRBJ2-3; D uncertain. Germline V gene sequence: CDR1 SGHTA, CDR2 FQGNSA. V dropped 5 bases and J dropped 0 bases, with 9 bases sitting between them. CDR3 length: 14 residues. CDR3 DNA: TGTGCCAGCAGCCTTAGTGGTAGCACAGATACGCAGTATTTT. This translates into CASSLSGSTDTQYF.

The CDR3 nucleotides read TGTGCCATCAGTGGGGACAGGCTCCCCTACAATGAGCAGTTCTTC. Translation gives CAISGDRLPYNEQFF. This sequence joins TRBV10-3 and TRBJ2-1, with TRBD1 identical over 8 bases. The V and J ends lost 4 bases and 2 bases, in that order; junction bases with no gene match: 4. Germline V CDR1 and CDR2: ENHRY, SYGVKD. The CDR3 is made up of 15 amino acids.

The chain couples TRBV7-9 to TRBJ2-2; 12 bases align to TRBD2. This CDR3 is built from 17 residues. V dropped 3 bases and J dropped 0; count of bases not matched to a gene: 2. Per germline, CDR1 SEHNR and CDR2 FQNEAQ (reference sequence). The CDR3 coding sequence is TGTGCCAGCAGCTTTGGACTAGCGGGATCGAACACCGGGGAGCTGTTTTTT. This translates into CASSFGLAGSNTGELFF.

The genes are TRBV21-1 and TRBJ2-1; TRBD2, the D gene given by the table, was not confirmed from the DNA. TRBV21-1 is flagged as a pseudogene. This CDR3 contains 14 residues. For the CDR3, the DNA is TGTGCCAGCAGCAAATCGGGGAACTACAATGAGCAGTTCTTC. Amino acid sequence: CASSKSGNYNEQFF.

The J gene is TRBJ2-4, the V gene TRBV9; perhaps TRBD1 as D (6 bases). The V gene's germline CDR1 is SGDLS and CDR2 YYNGEE. Trimming shortened V by 5 bases and J by 0 bases, and 15 bases separated the two germline ends. CDR3 size: 16 residues. The chain's CDR3 is CASRGDKPLAKNIQYF. Here the CDR3 DNA reads TGTGCCAGCAGGGGGGACAAGCCCCTAGCCAAAAACATTCAGTACTTC.

V and J are TRBV2 and TRBJ1-3; 8 bases are shared with TRBD1. The V gene end was trimmed by 5 bases and the J gene end by 0 bases; junction bases not matched to a gene: 24. The CDR3 runs to 22 residues. Per germline, CDR1 SNHLY and CDR2 FYNNEI. CDR3 nucleotide sequence: TGTGCCAGCAGTCCGGGGCCTTCGCGGGCCCTTGGGACAGGACTCTCTGGAAACACCATATATTTT. Amino acids: CASSPGPSRALGTGLSGNTIYF.

This rearrangement joins TRBV6-5 to TRBJ2-7; 9 bases line up with TRBD2. The CDR3 has 15 residues. Germline CDR1 MNHEY, CDR2 SVGAGI. The ends lost 5 bases at V and 6 bases at J; junction bases unmatched: 11. CDR3 coding DNA: TGTGCCAGCAGTAGAGTAGCGGGAGAAGTGCTCGAGCAGTACTTC. It yields the protein CASSRVAGEVLEQYF.

This CDR3 is CASSAGRMNTGELFF. Here the CDR3 DNA reads TGTGCCAGCAGCGCCGGGAGGATGAACACCGGGGAGCTGTTTTTT. The chain has TRBV5-4 and TRBJ2-2; TRBD2 matches at 7 bases. The V gene's germline CDR1 is SGHNT and CDR2 YYREEE (reference sequence). The CDR3 sequence is 15 residues long. V dropped 4 bases and J dropped 1; count of bases not matched to a gene: 4.

The V call is TRBV28, the J call TRBJ1-2, with 9 bases lining up with TRBD1. The CDR3 has 13 amino acids. Germline lookup yields CDR1 MDHEN and CDR2 SYDVKM. V trimming: 4 bases; J trimming: 7 bases; junction bases outside the gene matches: 4. Here the CDR3 reads CASSSGTGSGYTF. In DNA, the CDR3 is TGTGCCAGCAGTTCCGGGACAGGGTCTGGCTACACCTTC.